Each of the 27 T cell receptor beta chains below was sequenced from the same sample in a study of cytomegalovirus exposure and HLA in healthy donors. PCR primers comprised 60 Vbeta and 13 Jbeta primers. Repertoires were generated with immunoSEQ multiplex PCR, while TCRdb's copy carries only in-frame clones and drops some. The sample lists a few hundred thousand clones, roughly 75% occurring once. Source material: PBMCs. The origin of the receptors is a woman in her thirties in good health and CMV-seronegative.

This clone was recorded a few times. V gene TRBV19 combines with J gene TRBJ1-1; D unclear. With 7 bases removed from V and 2 bases from J, the gap between germline ends came to 5 bases. The CDR3 runs 11 residues. Germline lookup yields CDR1 LNHDA and CDR2 SQIVND (reference sequence). Written as DNA, the CDR3 is TGTGCCAGTACCCTTAACACTGAAGCTTTCTTT. Translation gives CASTLNTEAFF.

This clone was seen more than once but under ten times. V usage is TRBV30 and J usage is TRBJ1-1; tentative D call: TRBD1 (6 bases). CDR1 and CDR2 (germline): GTSNPN, SVGIG (reference sequence). Deletions cut 3 bases from V and 4 bases from J, with 6 bases between. The CDR3 has 11 residues. CDR3 protein: CAWRQGTEAFF. The DNA of the CDR3 is TGTGCCTGGAGACAGGGCACTGAAGCTTTCTTT.

Only a few counts were recorded for this clone. The V gene is TRBV9, the J gene TRBJ1-1; D is ambiguous. Germline loops: CDR1 SGDLS, CDR2 YYNGEE. The CDR3 has 14 residues. V lost 4 bases, J lost 0 bases, and 10 bases lay in between. The CDR3 region is CASSRGLMNTEAFF. Here the CDR3 DNA reads TGTGCCAGCAGCCGGGGATTGATGAACACTGAAGCTTTCTTT.

The chain joins TRBV2 to TRBJ2-5; D unclear. Germline lookup yields CDR1 SNHLY and CDR2 FYNNEI. V lost 6 bases to trimming and J lost 1 base, with 3 bases between them. The CDR3 has 11 residues. The CDR3 bases are TGTGCCAGCAGCGGCCAAGAGACCCAGTACTTC. As protein: CASSGQETQYF.

V usage is TRBV29-1 and J usage is TRBJ1-5, with D maybe TRBD1 (5 bases). CDR1 is SQVTM, CDR2 ANQGSEA, per germline. The CDR3 has 14 residues. V was shortened by 5 bases and J by 6 bases, with 17 bases between the two germline ends. Written as DNA, the CDR3 is TGCAGCGTTTCGGACACACCGGAGGGTCAGCCCCAGCATTTT. Its translation is CSVSDTPEGQPQHF.

The chain couples TRBV15 to TRBJ2-7; TRBD2 aligns across 7 bases. The CDR3 consists of 15 residues. The ends lost 1 base at V and 2 bases at J; junction bases unmatched: 5. CDR1 and CDR2 from the germline V gene are LNHNV and YYDKDF (reference sequence). This CDR3 is CATSRVLALAYEQYF. In DNA, the CDR3 is TGTGCCACCAGCAGAGTACTAGCGCTTGCCTACGAGCAGTACTTC.

The chain has TRBV6-5 and TRBJ2-2, with 9 bases that match TRBD1. The CDR3 is 15 amino acids. Germline V lookup: CDR1 MNHEY, CDR2 SVGAGI. The V segment lost 6 bases and the J segment 3 bases; nucleotides outside the gene matches: 5. The CDR3 here is CASRTGGTHTGELFF. The CDR3 DNA is TGTGCCAGCAGGACAGGGGGGACTCACACCGGGGAGCTGTTTTTT.

The V call is TRBV4-1, the J call TRBJ2-7; 8 bases match TRBD1. Germline values: CDR1 MGHRA, CDR2 YSYEKL. J lost 6 bases, V lost 4 bases, and 2 bases had no gene match. The CDR3 length is 12 residues. The chain's CDR3 is CASSLTGGEQYF. DNA of the CDR3: TGCGCCAGCAGCCTTACAGGGGGCGAGCAGTACTTC.

V gene TRBV7-9 combines with J gene TRBJ2-5, with TRBD1 as a possible D gene (6 bases). This CDR3 spans 14 amino acids. Germline CDR1 is SEHNR and CDR2 is FQNEAQ (reference sequence). Trimming removed 4 bases from V and 5 bases from J, with 14 bases in between. CDR3 region: CASSSYRDGETQYF. In DNA, the CDR3 is TGTGCCAGCAGCTCCTACAGGGATGGCGAGACCCAGTACTTC.

The chain is built from TRBV19 and TRBJ2-3, with a tentative D call TRBD2 (7 bases). There are 18 residues in the CDR3. V lost 3 bases and J lost 4, with 23 bases in between. Germline lookup yields CDR1 LNHDA and CDR2 SQIVND (reference sequence). The CDR3 protein is CASSIELVGGPRSDTQYF. DNA of the CDR3: TGTGCCAGTAGTATCGAGCTAGTGGGGGGGCCTCGGTCAGATACGCAGTATTTT.

This chain's CDR3 is CASSRSGQLPNQPQHF. The DNA of the CDR3 is TGTGCCAGCAGCCGTTCGGGACAGCTACCTAATCAGCCCCAGCATTTT. This rearrangement joins TRBV11-3 to TRBJ1-5, with TRBD1 matching 7 bases. The CDR3 runs to 16 residues. Germline V gene lookup returns CDR1 SGHNT and CDR2 YENEEA. Trimming removed 5 bases from V and 4 bases from J; junction bases left unmatched: 11.

In DNA, the CDR3 is TGTGCCAGCAGCCGCTCTAGCGGGAGAGGCGAGCAGTACTTC. It encodes CASSRSSGRGEQYF. The V call is TRBV5-4, the J call TRBJ2-7, with 10 bases that match TRBD2. Germline lookup yields CDR1 SGHNT and CDR2 YYREEE (reference sequence). CDR3 length: 14 amino acids. The V and J ends lost 4 bases and 6 bases, in that order; junction bases with no gene match: 7.

The chain is built from TRBV7-2 and TRBJ2-3; D not certain. CDR3 length: 13 amino acids. Per germline, CDR1 SGHTA and CDR2 FQGNSA. Between the trimmed V and J ends, which lost 2 bases and 8 bases, there was a span of 11 bases. The CDR3 DNA is TGTGCCAGCAGCTTACTCCCCGAGAGTACGCAGTATTTT. Protein: CASSLLPESTQYF.

This clone was observed a single time. The chain is built from TRBV9 and TRBJ1-6, with 7 bases fitting TRBD1. The CDR3 runs to 14 residues. In germline, CDR1 is SGDLS, CDR2 YYNGEE. The J segment lost 10 bases and the V segment lost 4 bases, leaving 8 bases of the junction unmatched. The CDR3 loop is CASSPGDSGSPLHF. For the CDR3, the DNA is TGTGCCAGCAGCCCGGGGGACAGCGGCTCACCCCTCCACTTT.

This chain links TRBV10-3 with TRBJ1-3; TRBD1 aligns across 7 bases. Germline V CDR1 and CDR2: ENHRY, SYGVKD. The CDR3 contains 18 residues. V dropped 0 bases and J dropped 6; count of bases not matched to a gene: 14. The CDR3 DNA reads as TGTGCCATCAGTGAGTCGGCCCTGAGGGACAGTTTTGAAAACACCATATATTTT. This encodes CAISESALRDSFENTIYF.

This clone appeared a few times. The gene calls are TRBV23-1 and TRBJ1-4; TRBD1 matches 9 bases. TRBV23-1 is designated an ORF whose function remains uncertain. The CDR3 is 18 residues long. V shed 7 bases, J shed 7 bases, and the junction held 19 bases outside the gene matches. The CDR3 reads CASTSPGQGVLNGEKLFF. CDR3 coding DNA: TGCGCCAGCACCTCTCCGGGACAGGGAGTTTTGAATGGTGAAAAACTGTTTTTT.

The chain combines TRBV6-5 with TRBJ2-5; 12 bases are shared with TRBD1. CDR3 size: 14 residues. The V gene end was trimmed by 2 bases and the J gene end by 11 bases; junction bases not matched to a gene: 6. CDR1 MNHEY and CDR2 SVGAGI come from the germline V gene. In DNA form, the CDR3 reads TGTGCCAGCAGTTACCGTGGGACAGGGGGCCGGCAGTACTTC. Its translation: CASSYRGTGGRQYF.

Comments on this clone: Relative to the germline gene, one junction end is altered; a read error may explain this. The chain is built from TRBV7-9 and TRBJ1-2, with 9 bases matching TRBD1. Germline V gene sequence: CDR1 SEHNR, CDR2 FQNEAQ (reference sequence). This CDR3 region has 15 residues. This CDR3 is CSSSSTQGAFYGYTF. The CDR3, as DNA: TGTTCCAGCAGCTCTACACAGGGGGCCTTCTATGGCTACACCTTC.

This chain connects TRBV19 to TRBJ1-4, with D possibly matching TRBD1 (6 bases). The germline V and J ends were trimmed by 7 bases and 7 bases, with 13 bases remaining between them. Germline V gene lookup returns CDR1 LNHDA and CDR2 SQIVND (reference sequence). The CDR3 loop spans 13 amino acids. Written as DNA, the CDR3 is TGTGCCAGTAACCCAGGGGCTGGTGAAAAACTGTTTTTT. Amino acid sequence: CASNPGAGEKLFF.

Only a few counts were recorded for this clone. J is TRBJ2-1 and V is TRBV5-1; perhaps TRBD1 as D (6 bases). The CDR3 loop spans 13 amino acids. Germline assignment: CDR1 SGHRS and CDR2 YFSETQ. The V and J ends lost 2 bases and 10 bases respectively, with 13 bases between them. The CDR3 protein is CASSFRTAREQFF. DNA of the CDR3: TGCGCCAGCAGCTTTCGGACAGCGAGGGAGCAGTTCTTC.

This chain links TRBV7-6 with TRBJ2-1; possibly TRBD2 for D (7 bases). Trimming removed 6 bases from V and 0 bases from J, with 18 bases in between. This CDR3 spans 17 amino acids. Germline V gene data show CDR1 as SGHVS and CDR2 as FNYEAQ. The CDR3 DNA reads as TGTGCCAGCAGTCAAATGGGGGCTAGCGGCTCCTACAATGAGCAGTTCTTC. Translating gives CASSQMGASGSYNEQFF.

The V gene is TRBV5-1, the J gene TRBJ1-2; weak D call: TRBD1 (6 bases). There are 13 residues in the CDR3. The V gene lost 3 bases and the J gene lost 4 bases, with 10 bases spanning the gap. The germline CDR1 and CDR2 sequences are SGHRS and YFSETQ. The CDR3 nucleotides read TGCGCCAGCAGCTCCGGACAGAGCTATGGCTACACCTTC. This encodes CASSSGQSYGYTF.

The J gene is TRBJ2-3, the V gene TRBV12-2; TRBD1 is the table's D call and was not checked against the DNA. TRBV12-2 is annotated as a pseudogene. The CDR3 totals 14 residues. The CDR3 bases are TGTGCAAGTCGCATCCGGGACAGGGTAGATACGCAGTATTTT. Translation: CASRIRDRVDTQYF.

Here the CDR3 reads CASSRDNYEQYF. CDR3 in DNA: TGTGCCAGCAGCCGCGACAACTACGAGCAGTACTTC. The chain has TRBV7-9 and TRBJ2-7; D unclear. CDR1 and CDR2 from the germline V gene are SEHNR and FQNEAQ (reference sequence). The V gene lost 5 bases and the J gene lost 3 bases, with 8 bases spanning the gap. The CDR3 loop spans 12 amino acids.

The chain combines TRBV2 with TRBJ2-5, with 8 bases that match TRBD1. V shed 10 bases and J 5 bases; nucleotides not matched to a gene: 9. The CDR3 sequence is 13 residues long. CDR1 SNHLY and CDR2 FYNNEI come from the germline V gene. CDR3 DNA sequence: TGTGCCAATAACGCAGGGGGCGCGGAGACCCAGTACTTC. Amino acids: CANNAGGAETQYF.

In its sample, this clone was seen once. This sequence joins TRBV2 and TRBJ2-1; 9 positions agree with TRBD2. V lost 7 bases, J lost 15 bases, and 10 bases stayed unmatched. CDR1 is SNHLY, CDR2 FYNNEI, per germline. This CDR3 comprises 12 residues. CDR3 nucleotides: TGTGCCAGCAAGGGGACTAGCCCAGAGGGGTTCTTC. It codes for CASKGTSPEGFF.

CDR3 bases: TGTGCCAGTAGCCCATCCACTAGCGGAAGCACAGATACGCAGTATTTT. Its protein is CASSPSTSGSTDTQYF. The chain has TRBV19 and TRBJ2-3, with 8 bases fitting TRBD2. There are 16 residues in the CDR3. V lost 6 bases and J lost 0; bases outside the gene matches: 8. The germline gives CDR1 LNHDA, CDR2 SQIVND (reference sequence).